These 8 T cell receptor beta chains were sequenced from one sample in a study of T-cell reconstitution after alpha-beta-depleted transplantation in children. The TCRbeta library was prepared with unique molecular identifiers. TCRdb re-called the PCR reads with MiXCR, one entry per CDR3 protein. Of approximately 400,000 distinct CDR3 sequences listed, 9.5% to 13% were seen once; the top ten hold roughly 6%. The sample in question was PBMCs from the stem cell graft donor, obtained from the stem cell graft. The receptors shown here come from a human donor who donated a stem cell graft to a child with acute myeloid leukemia.

This clonotype was seen repeatedly, ten times or more. The chain combines TRBV7-9 with TRBJ2-3; D perhaps matches TRBD1 (7 bases). Germline CDR1 SEHNR, CDR2 FQNEAQ (reference sequence). The length of the CDR3 is 16 residues. V was pared by 2 bases and J by 5 bases, with 17 bases between. CDR3 loop: CASSLFQGGWGDTQYF. CDR3 nucleotide sequence: TGTGCCAGCAGCTTATTTCAGGGGGGCTGGGGAGATACGCAGTATTTT.

The chain couples TRBV20-1 to TRBJ2-1, with 10 bases fitting TRBD2. V shed 4 bases and J 3 bases; nucleotides not matched to a gene: 15. The germline CDR1 and CDR2 sequences are DFQATT and SNEGSKA (reference sequence). The CDR3 length is 18 residues. CDR3 nucleotide sequence: TGCAGTGCTATTCTAGCGGGAGTTGGAACTTTGAGCTACAATGAGCAGTTCTTC. It is translated as CSAILAGVGTLSYNEQFF.

This clonotype was seen at least ten times. The chain is built from TRBV20-1 and TRBJ2-3; 10 bases match TRBD2. CDR1 and CDR2 from the germline V gene are DFQATT and SNEGSKA (reference sequence). The CDR3 length is 16 residues. The J segment lost 2 bases and the V segment lost 2 bases, leaving 7 bases of the junction unmatched. DNA of the CDR3: TGCAGTGCTAGATCCGGACTAGCGGAACCCACAGATACGCAGTATTTT. Residues: CSARSGLAEPTDTQYF.

This clonotype was found a few times. V usage is TRBV5-1 and J usage is TRBJ1-1; TRBD1 might be the D (5 bases). CDR1 SGHRS and CDR2 YFSETQ come from the germline V gene. Trimming took 5 bases from V and 9 from J, leaving 17 bases between them. The CDR3 runs 13 residues. CDR3 nucleotide sequence: TGCGCCAGCAGTCCAGGGTACGACACACAAGCTTTCTTT. Translating it yields CASSPGYDTQAFF.

The chain uses TRBV5-1 and TRBJ1-1; D gene uncertain. The CDR3 is made up of 15 amino acids. The germline CDR1 and CDR2 sequences are SGHRS and YFSETQ. The V end was cut by 0 bases, the J end by 0 bases, with 9 bases between. The CDR3 DNA reads TGCGCCAGCAGCTTGGCCGGCAGGCTGAACACTGAAGCTTTCTTT. Its translation: CASSLAGRLNTEAFF.

The chain links TRBV2 to TRBJ2-1; the match to TRBD2 covers 12 bases. This CDR3 region has 15 residues. The germline CDR1 and CDR2 sequences are SNHLY and FYNNEI. Trimming removed 7 bases from V and 4 bases from J; junction bases left unmatched: 5. The chain's CDR3 is CASTGTSGPYNEQFF. The CDR3 DNA follows: TGTGCCAGCACCGGGACTAGCGGGCCTTACAATGAGCAGTTCTTC.

This clonotype was detected a few times. CDR3 residues: CATSRDRAATEQYF. In DNA, the CDR3 is TGTGCCACCAGCAGAGACAGGGCGGCTACCGAGCAGTACTTC. The chain combines TRBV15 with TRBJ2-7, with a weak D call TRBD1 (5 bases). Germline V gene lookup returns CDR1 LNHNV and CDR2 YYDKDF (reference sequence). Trimming removed 0 bases from V and 6 bases from J, with 12 bases in between. The CDR3 totals 14 residues.

The chain has TRBV29-1 and TRBJ2-5; 8 nucleotides line up with TRBD2. CDR1 and CDR2 (germline): SQVTM, ANQGSEA. With 6 bases clipped from V and 1 base from J, the junction kept 10 bases outside the gene matches. The CDR3 runs 15 residues. The CDR3 spells CSVVRGGGSQETQYF. The DNA for the CDR3 is TGCAGCGTCGTTCGCGGCGGGGGGTCCCAAGAGACCCAGTACTTC.